This record concerns one TCR beta chain sequence. Its antigen is not identified. After removal of 4 bases from V and 2 bases from J, the junction contained 2 bases not matched to a gene. This CDR3 has 13 amino acids. Germline V gene sequence: CDR1 MNHEY, CDR2 SVGAGI. This entry is derived from a study of T cell responses to AZD1222 COVID-19 vaccine. Points from the study as a whole: Spike-spanning, vaccine-associated CD4 TCRs were dominant at 160-218 and 743-854. Targets within unmutated variant regions were reportedly found for nearly half of spike-specific TCRs. The repertoires were collected only after the peak T cell response.

TCRdb keeps only in-frame clones here, not all; method: immunoSEQ multiplex PCR. This table holds roughly 130,000 clones, 87% found once. This sequence joins TRBV6-5 and TRBJ2-7; 7 bases are shared with TRBD1. This sample comprised peripheral blood, obtained on day 0 of AZD1222 vaccination. The receptor comes from an adult in good health. Here the CDR3 reads CASSFQGAYEQYF. The CDR3 DNA reads as TGTGCCAGCAGTTTCCAGGGGGCCTACGAGCAGTACTTC.